The 5 T cell receptor beta chains given below trace back to one sample, sequenced in a study of cytomegalovirus exposure and HLA in healthy donors. Primers included in the PCR were 60 Vbeta and 13 Jbeta primers. Using immunoSEQ multiplex PCR, the repertoire was profiled, and TCRdb retains in-frame clones only, with some absent. The data contain some 200,000 clones, approximately 78% of them singletons. The sample comprised PBMCs. The receptor source for this set is a woman between 18 and 29 years old in good health and CMV-seronegative.

The chain couples TRBV5-1 to TRBJ2-4; TRBD2 agrees at 11 bases. With 0 bases clipped from V and 3 bases from J, the junction kept 2 bases outside the gene matches. CDR1 is SGHRS, CDR2 YFSETQ, per germline. CDR3 size: 16 residues. CDR3 residues: CASSLGLAGLKNIQYF. The DNA of the CDR3 is TGCGCCAGCAGCTTGGGACTAGCGGGACTCAAAAACATTCAGTACTTC.

The chain employs TRBV9 and TRBJ1-2; D is unresolved. The CDR3 extends over 15 amino acids. V lost 0 bases and J lost 0, with 9 bases in between. Germline-derived CDR1 and CDR2 are SGDLS and YYNGEE. The CDR3 loop reads CASSVESGANYGYTF. CDR3 DNA sequence: TGTGCCAGCAGCGTAGAATCGGGTGCTAACTATGGCTACACCTTC.

The CDR3 is CASSQATSGGSDTYEQYV. CDR3 in DNA: TGCGCCAGCAGCCAAGCTACTAGCGGGGGTTCCGATACCTACGAGCAGTACGTC. The chain combines TRBV4-3 with TRBJ2-7; 11 positions agree with TRBD2. Looked up from germline, CDR1 is LGHNA and CDR2 is YSLEER. The CDR3 has 18 amino acids. V was clipped by 1 base and J by 2 bases; unmatched bases: 10.

This clone was found once. The chain links TRBV19 to TRBJ1-5, with D possibly being TRBD1 (5 bases). This CDR3 is built from 15 residues. The germline V gene has CDR1 LNHDA and CDR2 SQIVND (reference sequence). V lost 5 bases and J lost 0, with 11 bases in between. The CDR3 protein is CASSATDYSNQPQHF. The CDR3 DNA sequence: TGTGCCAGTAGTGCGACAGATTATAGCAATCAGCCCCAGCATTTT.

This clone has only a few counts. V gene TRBV4-3 combines with J gene TRBJ2-2, with a possible D match to TRBD2 (5 bases). V lost 4 bases and J 4 bases, leaving 19 bases between the germline ends. The CDR3 sequence is 17 residues long. Germline V CDR1 and CDR2: LGHNA, YSLEER. The CDR3 here is CASSRPVSAGGTGELFF. CDR3 nucleotides: TGCGCCAGCAGCCGTCCCGTATCGGCGGGCGGCACCGGGGAGCTGTTTTTT.